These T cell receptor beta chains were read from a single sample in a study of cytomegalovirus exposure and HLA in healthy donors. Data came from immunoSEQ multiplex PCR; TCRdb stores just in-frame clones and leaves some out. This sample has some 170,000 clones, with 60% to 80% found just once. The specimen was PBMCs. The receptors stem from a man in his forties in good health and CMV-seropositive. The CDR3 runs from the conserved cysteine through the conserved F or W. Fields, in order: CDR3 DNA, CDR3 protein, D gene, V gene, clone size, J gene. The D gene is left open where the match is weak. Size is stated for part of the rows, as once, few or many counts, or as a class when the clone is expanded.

cdr3_nt: TGTGCCAGCAGCTCCGGCGGGGGGAGGGTTTGGGATGGCTACACCTTC; cdr3_aa: CASSSGGGRVWDGYTF; d_call: -; v_call: TRBV28; clone_size: few; j_call: TRBJ1-2
cdr3_nt: TGTGCCAGCAGCCCTCCCCCGACAGGGATCTCCTACAATGAGCAGTTCTTC; cdr3_aa: CASSPPPTGISYNEQFF; d_call: TRBD1; v_call: TRBV25-1; clone_size: -; j_call: TRBJ2-1
cdr3_nt: TGTGCCAGCAGCCGGGGGACTGAAGCTTTCTTT; cdr3_aa: CASSRGTEAFF; d_call: -; v_call: TRBV27; clone_size: few; j_call: TRBJ1-1
cdr3_nt: TGTGCCAGCAGCGTACTAGCGGGCGCTCCCCAAGAGACCCAGTACTTC; cdr3_aa: CASSVLAGAPQETQYF; d_call: TRBD2; v_call: TRBV9; clone_size: -; j_call: TRBJ2-5
cdr3_nt: TGTGCCAGCAGCTTGACTAGCGGGATCGCCTACGAGCAGTACTTC; cdr3_aa: CASSLTSGIAYEQYF; d_call: TRBD2; v_call: TRBV11-2; clone_size: few; j_call: TRBJ2-7
cdr3_nt: TGTGCCAGCAGCCCCGCAGGGCAGCGCTATGGCTACACCTTC; cdr3_aa: CASSPAGQRYGYTF; d_call: -; v_call: TRBV28; clone_size: -; j_call: TRBJ1-2
cdr3_nt: TGTGCCAGCAGGATTAGCGGGAATCTCGACAATGAGCAGTTCTTC; cdr3_aa: CASRISGNLDNEQFF; d_call: TRBD2; v_call: TRBV6-6; clone_size: -; j_call: TRBJ2-1
cdr3_nt: TGTGCCAGCAGCCCATCCGGGACTAGCGGGGTGAAAGAGCAGTACTTC; cdr3_aa: CASSPSGTSGVKEQYF; d_call: TRBD2; v_call: TRBV7-9; clone_size: -; j_call: TRBJ2-7
cdr3_nt: TGTGCCAGCAGCTTATGGGACAGAGTGCGTTCGGATACGCAGTATTTT; cdr3_aa: CASSLWDRVRSDTQYF; d_call: TRBD1; v_call: TRBV11-3; clone_size: -; j_call: TRBJ2-3
cdr3_nt: TGCGCCAGCAGCTCGACCGGGACAGGGGGTCAAAAACTGTTTTTT; cdr3_aa: CASSSTGTGGQKLFF; d_call: TRBD1; v_call: TRBV5-1; clone_size: once; j_call: TRBJ1-4
cdr3_nt: TGTGCCAGCAGTGAAATTAGCGGGAGAAGTACCGGGGAGCTGTTTTTT; cdr3_aa: CASSEISGRSTGELFF; d_call: TRBD2; v_call: TRBV2; clone_size: -; j_call: TRBJ2-2
cdr3_nt: TGTGCCATCAGCGACCAGGGGGCTTCCGGAAACACCATATATTTT; cdr3_aa: CAISDQGASGNTIYF; d_call: TRBD1; v_call: TRBV10-3; clone_size: once; j_call: TRBJ1-3
cdr3_nt: TGTGCCAGCTCAGAAAGGCGACAGGGAACACAAGAGACCCAGTACTTC; cdr3_aa: CASSERRQGTQETQYF; d_call: TRBD1; v_call: TRBV18; clone_size: -; j_call: TRBJ2-5
cdr3_nt: TGTGCCAGCAACCCGGGACAGGGGGCAGGTGGCTACACCTTC; cdr3_aa: CASNPGQGAGGYTF; d_call: TRBD1; v_call: TRBV7-8; clone_size: few; j_call: TRBJ1-2
cdr3_nt: TGTGCCAGCAGCCAGGGCGGGAGGGCCTTAGATACGCAGTATTTT; cdr3_aa: CASSQGGRALDTQYF; d_call: TRBD2; v_call: TRBV4-2; clone_size: -; j_call: TRBJ2-3
cdr3_nt: TGCGCCAGCAGCTCCTCTAGCGACCAAGAGACCCAGTACTTC; cdr3_aa: CASSSSSDQETQYF; d_call: -; v_call: TRBV5-1; clone_size: -; j_call: TRBJ2-5
cdr3_nt: TGTGCCTGGAACCCAGGGTCGGCCAAAAACATTCAGTACTTC; cdr3_aa: CAWNPGSAKNIQYF; d_call: -; v_call: TRBV30; clone_size: -; j_call: TRBJ2-4
cdr3_nt: TGCGCCAGCAGCTTAGGGACAAGCTCAGATACGCAGTATTTT; cdr3_aa: CASSLGTSSDTQYF; d_call: -; v_call: TRBV5-1; clone_size: -; j_call: TRBJ2-3
cdr3_nt: TGTGCCAGCAATCCGGCCCGGAGGTACTTC; cdr3_aa: CASNPARRYF; d_call: -; v_call: TRBV6-4; clone_size: -; j_call: TRBJ2-7
cdr3_nt: TGTGCCATCAGTGAGTTAGCGGGAGGGACCTACGAGCAGTACTTC; cdr3_aa: CAISELAGGTYEQYF; d_call: TRBD2; v_call: TRBV10-3; clone_size: -; j_call: TRBJ2-7
cdr3_nt: TGTGCCAGCAAATGGGCAGGGGGACCCTACGAGCAGTACTTC; cdr3_aa: CASKWAGGPYEQYF; d_call: TRBD1; v_call: TRBV27; clone_size: once; j_call: TRBJ2-7
cdr3_nt: TGTGCCAGCAGCTTGGAGCTTAGCTCCTACGAGCAGTACTTC; cdr3_aa: CASSLELSSYEQYF; d_call: -; v_call: TRBV5-4; clone_size: -; j_call: TRBJ2-7
cdr3_nt: TGTGCCAGCAGCAACGATAAAGGACTAGCGGGAATCACAGATACGCAGTATTTT; cdr3_aa: CASSNDKGLAGITDTQYF; d_call: TRBD2; v_call: TRBV7-9; clone_size: -; j_call: TRBJ2-3
cdr3_nt: TGTGCCAGCAGCTTAGTTGAGGGCGGGGAGCAGTACTTC; cdr3_aa: CASSLVEGGEQYF; d_call: -; v_call: TRBV7-3; clone_size: -; j_call: TRBJ2-7
cdr3_nt: TGTGCCAGCAGCAAATCAGGGACAGGGAACACTGAAGCTTTCTTT; cdr3_aa: CASSKSGTGNTEAFF; d_call: -; v_call: TRBV21-1; clone_size: -; j_call: TRBJ1-1
cdr3_nt: TGTGCCAGCAGTGGGTCGGGGGACAGGGACGAAAAACTGTTTTTT; cdr3_aa: CASSGSGDRDEKLFF; d_call: TRBD1; v_call: TRBV5-6; clone_size: -; j_call: TRBJ1-4
cdr3_nt: TGTGCCAGCAGCGCCGGGACTAGCGCAATCAATGAGCAGTTCTTC; cdr3_aa: CASSAGTSAINEQFF; d_call: TRBD2; v_call: TRBV9; clone_size: -; j_call: TRBJ2-1
cdr3_nt: TGCGCCAGCAGCTTGGCCGGGGTAGAAAAACTGTTTTTT; cdr3_aa: CASSLAGVEKLFF; d_call: -; v_call: TRBV5-1; clone_size: -; j_call: TRBJ1-4
cdr3_nt: TGTGCCAGCTCCAGCTATGGCTACACCTTC; cdr3_aa: CASSSYGYTF; d_call: -; v_call: TRBV28; clone_size: -; j_call: TRBJ1-2
cdr3_nt: TGTGCCAGCAGTTCGCTAGCGGGGGGCGCCTACGAGCAGTACTTC; cdr3_aa: CASSSLAGGAYEQYF; d_call: TRBD2; v_call: TRBV28; clone_size: -; j_call: TRBJ2-7
cdr3_nt: TGTGCCAGCAGCTTAGTTTTTACCAGCGGGAGGGACTACGAGCAGTACTTC; cdr3_aa: CASSLVFTSGRDYEQYF; d_call: TRBD2; v_call: TRBV11-2; clone_size: -; j_call: TRBJ2-7
cdr3_nt: TGTGCCAGCAGCCCGTGGGGGGGGAATGAGCAGTTCTTC; cdr3_aa: CASSPWGGNEQFF; d_call: TRBD2; v_call: TRBV7-2; clone_size: once; j_call: TRBJ2-1
cdr3_nt: TGTGCCAGCAGTTTGGTGGCAGGGGATTATAGCAATCAGCCCCAGCATTTT; cdr3_aa: CASSLVAGDYSNQPQHF; d_call: -; v_call: TRBV28; clone_size: few; j_call: TRBJ1-5
cdr3_nt: TGTGCCAGCAGTTTGGGACAGAACACTGAAGCTTTCTTT; cdr3_aa: CASSLGQNTEAFF; d_call: -; v_call: TRBV2; clone_size: -; j_call: TRBJ1-1
cdr3_nt: TGTGCCAGCGCCCTGAGGTATAGCAATCAGCCCCAGCATTTT; cdr3_aa: CASALRYSNQPQHF; d_call: -; v_call: TRBV7-2; clone_size: -; j_call: TRBJ1-5
cdr3_nt: TGCGCCAGCAGCTTGGTGCTAGCGGGAGCCCATGAGCAGTTCTTC; cdr3_aa: CASSLVLAGAHEQFF; d_call: TRBD2; v_call: TRBV5-1; clone_size: -; j_call: TRBJ2-1
cdr3_nt: TGTGCCAGCAGTTTGAGGCAGGGGTACACTGAAGCTTTCTTT; cdr3_aa: CASSLRQGYTEAFF; d_call: -; v_call: TRBV27; clone_size: -; j_call: TRBJ1-1
cdr3_nt: TGTGCCAGCAGCGGAGGGCCCAACTCCTACAATGAGCAGTTCTTC; cdr3_aa: CASSGGPNSYNEQFF; d_call: -; v_call: TRBV9; clone_size: -; j_call: TRBJ2-1
cdr3_nt: TGTGCCAGCAGCCCTAGCGGGAGGGCTGTGAGTGAGCAGTTCTTC; cdr3_aa: CASSPSGRAVSEQFF; d_call: TRBD2; v_call: TRBV11-3; clone_size: -; j_call: TRBJ2-1
cdr3_nt: TGCGCCAGCAGCCTACAGGGAGACAACTACGAGCAGTACTTC; cdr3_aa: CASSLQGDNYEQYF; d_call: -; v_call: TRBV4-1; clone_size: -; j_call: TRBJ2-7
cdr3_nt: TGTGCCAGCAGTGCCAACAGGGATGGGGCCGGGGAGCTGTTTTTT; cdr3_aa: CASSANRDGAGELFF; d_call: -; v_call: TRBV6-1; clone_size: -; j_call: TRBJ2-2
cdr3_nt: TGTGCCACCAGCAGAGGACAGAATAATTCACCCCTCCACTTT; cdr3_aa: CATSRGQNNSPLHF; d_call: -; v_call: TRBV15; clone_size: -; j_call: TRBJ1-6
cdr3_nt: TGCGCCAGCAGCCACGGACAGGGTGGCGTTAACACTGAAGCTTTCTTT; cdr3_aa: CASSHGQGGVNTEAFF; d_call: TRBD1; v_call: TRBV5-1; clone_size: -; j_call: TRBJ1-1
cdr3_nt: TGTGCCAGCAGCTTAGCTGAGACAGGGCTCGGCTATGGCTACACCTTC; cdr3_aa: CASSLAETGLGYGYTF; d_call: TRBD1; v_call: TRBV7-8; clone_size: -; j_call: TRBJ1-2
cdr3_nt: TGCAGCGTTAGGGGTGATGAGCAGTTCTTC; cdr3_aa: CSVRGDEQFF; d_call: -; v_call: TRBV29-1; clone_size: -; j_call: TRBJ2-1
cdr3_nt: TGTGCCAGCCGCTTATCTATAGGACTTGGCTACACCTTC; cdr3_aa: CASRLSIGLGYTF; d_call: -; v_call: TRBV6-5; clone_size: -; j_call: TRBJ1-2
cdr3_nt: TGTGCCAGCAGTTCAGGGGCCTACGAGCAGTACTTC; cdr3_aa: CASSSGAYEQYF; d_call: -; v_call: TRBV2; clone_size: -; j_call: TRBJ2-7
cdr3_nt: TGTGCCAGCAGTGAATCTAGCGGGGGATATCAAGAGACCCAGTACTTC; cdr3_aa: CASSESSGGYQETQYF; d_call: TRBD2; v_call: TRBV2; clone_size: -; j_call: TRBJ2-5
cdr3_nt: TGTGCCAGCAGCTTAGCGGGAGTCTACAATGAGCAGTTCTTC; cdr3_aa: CASSLAGVYNEQFF; d_call: -; v_call: TRBV11-3; clone_size: -; j_call: TRBJ2-1
cdr3_nt: TGTGCCAGCAGTTACTCGATGAGCGGGACCTTTTACGAGCAGTACTTC; cdr3_aa: CASSYSMSGTFYEQYF; d_call: TRBD2; v_call: TRBV6-5; clone_size: few; j_call: TRBJ2-7
cdr3_nt: TGTGCCAGCAGTTACCAAGGACAGGGAAGTTCACCCCTCCACTTT; cdr3_aa: CASSYQGQGSSPLHF; d_call: TRBD1; v_call: TRBV6-5; clone_size: -; j_call: TRBJ1-6
cdr3_nt: TGTGCCACCAGCAGGCTCGAAGGGGGCTTGGGTGAAGCTTTCTTT; cdr3_aa: CATSRLEGGLGEAFF; d_call: TRBD1; v_call: TRBV15; clone_size: -; j_call: TRBJ1-1
cdr3_nt: TGTGCCAGCAGTCCAGAGGCATCCTACGAGCAGTACTTC; cdr3_aa: CASSPEASYEQYF; d_call: -; v_call: TRBV7-2; clone_size: -; j_call: TRBJ2-7
cdr3_nt: TGTGCCAGCAGCGTGAGCGGGAGTTACAATGAGCAGTTCTTC; cdr3_aa: CASSVSGSYNEQFF; d_call: TRBD2; v_call: TRBV9; clone_size: -; j_call: TRBJ2-1